The 24 T cell receptor beta chains given below trace back to one sample, sequenced in a study of blood T cell repertoires in COVID-19. The data were produced by immunoSEQ multiplex PCR, yet TCRdb's version contains in-frame clones alone and is incomplete. The data show a few hundred thousand clones, approximately 82% seen once. The sequencing input was peripheral blood. The receptors derive from a man aged 45-65 years with active or convalescent COVID-19.

This rearrangement joins TRBV6-5 to TRBJ2-7, with D perhaps matching TRBD2 (5 bases). The CDR3 consists of 15 residues. V was cut by 6 bases and J by 0 bases, with 15 bases left in between. Germline V gives CDR1 MNHEY, CDR2 SVGAGI. DNA of the CDR3: TGTGCCAGCAGCCCCCAAGGGCGGGTCTCCTACGAGCAGTACTTC. Translation gives CASSPQGRVSYEQYF.

This clone was observed a few times. The CDR3 protein is CASSPRDISSYEQYF. The CDR3, as DNA: TGTGCCAGCAGCCCCCGGGACATAAGCTCCTACGAGCAGTACTTC. V usage is TRBV27 and J usage is TRBJ2-7, with a weak D call TRBD1 (6 bases). V lost 6 bases and J lost 0, with 15 bases in between. The CDR3 runs to 15 residues. Germline values: CDR1 MNHEY, CDR2 SMNVEV (reference sequence).

This rearrangement joins TRBV7-9 to TRBJ2-3, with 13 bases matching TRBD2. CDR1 and CDR2 (germline): SEHNR, FQNEAQ (reference sequence). The CDR3 is made up of 16 amino acids. V trimming: 5 bases; J trimming: 5 bases; junction bases outside the gene matches: 7. The CDR3 DNA follows: TGTGCCAGCAGCCGAGGACTAGCGGGAGCTAGAGATACGCAGTATTTT. It codes for CASSRGLAGARDTQYF.

V usage is TRBV30 and J usage is TRBJ1-2; no clear D. Trimming pared 0 bases from V and 7 bases from J, leaving 15 bases between. The CDR3 has 14 residues. The germline V gene has CDR1 GTSNPN and CDR2 SVGIG (reference sequence). The CDR3 region is CAWSVLGWGGGYTF. The CDR3 DNA reads as TGTGCCTGGAGTGTACTCGGTTGGGGAGGTGGCTACACCTTC.

The chain joins TRBV18 to TRBJ2-7; D gene uncertain. Trimming took 2 bases from V and 12 from J, leaving 17 bases between them. The CDR3 covers 13 residues. In germline, CDR1 is KGHSH, CDR2 LQKENI. The CDR3 region has the DNA TGTGCCAGCTCACCATCCCGTAAGGAGAGTTGGTACTTC. Its translation: CASSPSRKESWYF.

Details on this clone: Within the sample, other DNA sequences also encode this same CDR3. This chain links TRBV24-1 with TRBJ1-4, with D possibly being TRBD1 (5 bases). Deletions cut 2 bases from V and 5 bases from J, with 11 bases between. The CDR3 sequence is 15 residues long. Germline assignment: CDR1 KGHDR and CDR2 SFDVKD. This chain's CDR3 is CATSDSGTENEKLFF. The DNA of the CDR3 is TGTGCCACCAGTGATTCCGGGACTGAGAATGAAAAACTGTTTTTT.

The rearrangement links TRBV12-2 to TRBJ1-2; no check of the table's D call, TRBD1, against the DNA was made. TRBV12-2 is flagged as a pseudogene. This CDR3 spans 17 amino acids. CDR3 nucleotides: TGTGCAAGTCGCTCCGAACTTCCGGGACAGATTAACTATGGCTACACCTTC. Translation: CASRSELPGQINYGYTF.

V is TRBV12-3 or TRBV12-4 and J is TRBJ2-1, with D possibly TRBD1 on 6 matching bases. V was pared by 6 bases and J by 2 bases, with 8 bases between. The CDR3 contains 13 residues. The CDR3 region is CASRRDTYNEQFF. The CDR3 coding sequence is TGTGCCAGCAGAAGGGACACCTACAATGAGCAGTTCTTC.

V usage is TRBV5-5 and J usage is TRBJ2-2, with D possibly TRBD2 on 6 matching bases. V was pared by 5 bases and J by 5 bases, with 16 bases between. The CDR3 has 15 residues. CDR1 is SGHKS, CDR2 YYEKEE, per germline (reference sequence). The CDR3 DNA reads TGTGCCAGCAGTCCGGGACTCCTAAGAACCGGGGAGCTGTTTTTT. Amino acids: CASSPGLLRTGELFF.

The chain is built from TRBV28 and TRBJ2-5; D perhaps matches TRBD2 (7 bases). The CDR3 totals 15 residues. Per germline, CDR1 MDHEN and CDR2 SYDVKM. The V end was cut by 5 bases, the J end by 5 bases, with 18 bases between. CDR3 bases: TGTGCCAGCAGTCTGGGGGGGGCCGGTGTGGAGACCCAGTACTTC. It translates to CASSLGGAGVETQYF.

The chain recombines TRBV6-2 or TRBV6-3 with TRBJ1-5, with 10 positions matching TRBD1. V was clipped by 0 bases and J by 4 bases; unmatched bases: 15. The CDR3 length is 20 residues. Germline loops: CDR1 MNHEY, CDR2 SVGEGT. CDR3 in amino acids: CASSYSRDRGLLVMNQPQHF. DNA for the CDR3: TGTGCCAGCAGTTACTCCCGGGACAGGGGTTTATTGGTAATGAATCAGCCCCAGCATTTT.

The chain has TRBV7-2 and TRBJ1-1; a weak D match, TRBD1 (5 bases). The CDR3 runs 14 residues. In germline, CDR1 is SGHTA, CDR2 FQGNSA. Trimming left V 5 bases short and J 7 bases short, with 17 bases between. CDR3 bases: TGTGCCAGCAGCCTAAGGTCCGGGGGGGATGAAGCTTTCTTT. This encodes CASSLRSGGDEAFF.

The chain joins TRBV5-1 to TRBJ2-3; 12 bases map to TRBD2. The J segment lost 6 bases and the V segment lost 5 bases, leaving 13 bases of the junction unmatched. Per germline, CDR1 SGHRS and CDR2 YFSETQ. This CDR3 has 17 amino acids. This CDR3 is CASSSLPLAGGSDTQYF. CDR3 DNA: TGCGCCAGCAGTAGTCTCCCGCTAGCGGGAGGGTCGGATACGCAGTATTTT.

In its sample, this clone was seen once. The rearrangement uses TRBV12-2 and TRBJ2-7; the table's D call, TRBD2, has no DNA check behind it. TRBV12-2 is a known pseudogene. The CDR3 contains 15 residues. The DNA of the CDR3 is TGTGCAAGTCGCTTGGGGGGTCCGCTCGGGCCGGAGCAGTACGTC. Protein sequence: CASRLGGPLGPEQYV.

CDR3 DNA sequence: TGTGCCAGCTCACCATACCGGGACAGGGGTTACGAGCAGTACTTC. Translated, it gives CASSPYRDRGYEQYF. The chain recombines TRBV18 with TRBJ2-7; TRBD1 matches at 10 bases. V trimming: 2 bases; J trimming: 4 bases; junction bases outside the gene matches: 5. Germline CDR1 and CDR2: KGHSH and LQKENI. The CDR3 has 15 amino acids. Full variable domain (outside the CDR3, taken from reference TRBV18 and TRBJ2-7): NAGVMQNPRHLVRRRGQEARLRCSPMKGHSHVYWYRQLPEEGLKFMVYLQKENIIDESGMPKERFSAEFPKEGPSILRIQQVVRGDSAAYFCASSPYRDRGYEQYFGPGTRLTVT.

In this sample, this clone turned up many times. The rearrangement links TRBV29-1 to TRBJ2-1; 7 positions match TRBD2. This CDR3 spans 15 amino acids. CDR1 and CDR2 (germline): SQVTM, ANQGSEA. Trimming removed 5 bases from V and 4 bases from J; junction bases left unmatched: 11. The chain's CDR3 is CSVLPGRARYNEQFF. Here the CDR3 DNA reads TGCAGCGTTCTCCCGGGGAGGGCCCGTTACAATGAGCAGTTCTTC.

This clone came up a few times. This rearrangement joins TRBV29-1 to TRBJ2-7; 8 bases agree with TRBD1. This CDR3 is built from 18 residues. Germline CDR1 and CDR2: SQVTM and ANQGSEA. J gave up 2 bases and V 5 bases, and 20 bases lay outside the gene matches. The DNA of the CDR3 is TGCAGCGTTCTCGACGTCCTTAGAGGCAGGGGGCGACCCTACGAGCAGTACTTC. This sequence encodes CSVLDVLRGRGRPYEQYF.

The V gene is TRBV6-2 or TRBV6-3, the J gene TRBJ2-5; TRBD1 matches 9 bases. Germline CDR1 is MNHEY and CDR2 is SVGEGT. The V gene end was trimmed by 5 bases and the J gene end by 4 bases; junction bases not matched to a gene: 8. The CDR3 length is 15 residues. CDR3 nucleotides: TGTGCCAGCAGTCGTCCGGGACAGGGTACAGAGACCCAGTACTTC. It yields the protein CASSRPGQGTETQYF.

The J gene is TRBJ1-4, the V gene TRBV27; 10 nucleotides match TRBD1. V was clipped by 5 bases and J by 2 bases; unmatched bases: 8. The CDR3 length is 17 residues. Germline V gene sequence: CDR1 MNHEY, CDR2 SMNVEV (reference sequence). The CDR3 loop reads CASSRRDRGSTNEKLFF. The CDR3 DNA sequence: TGTGCCAGCAGTCGCCGGGACAGGGGTTCGACTAATGAAAAACTGTTTTTT. The variable domain in full, with the rest retrieved from reference TRBV27 and TRBJ1-4, is EAQVTQNPRYLITVTGKKLTVTCSQNMNHEYMSWYRQDPGLGLRQIYYSMNVEVTDKGDVPEGYKVSRKEKRNFPLILESPSPNQTSLYFCASSRRDRGSTNEKLFFGSGTQLSVL.

This chain links TRBV3-1 (or the pseudogene TRBV3-2) with TRBJ1-5; the match to TRBD1 covers 7 bases. The J segment lost 3 bases and the V segment lost 5 bases, leaving 10 bases of the junction unmatched. Per the germline V gene, CDR1 is LGHDT and CDR2 is YNNKEL (reference sequence). The CDR3 spans 16 residues. CDR3 sequence reads: CASSDRTGRHNQPQHF. CDR3 coding DNA: TGTGCCAGCAGCGATCGGACAGGTAGACACAATCAGCCCCAGCATTTT.

The chain joins TRBV10-3 to TRBJ1-1; D call uncertain. Germline lookup yields CDR1 ENHRY and CDR2 SYGVKD. The CDR3 is made up of 13 amino acids. Deletions cut 10 bases from V and 0 bases from J, with 12 bases between. CDR3: CASTSSMNTEAFF. CDR3 in DNA: TGTGCCAGTACGAGTTCGATGAACACTGAAGCTTTCTTT.

The V call is TRBV6-2 or TRBV6-3, the J call TRBJ2-3, with unresolved D. V lost 2 bases and J lost 2, with 11 bases in between. CDR3 length equals 15 residues. Germline V gene sequence: CDR1 MNHEY, CDR2 SVGEGT. The CDR3: CASSYGSTPTDTQYF. The CDR3 coding sequence is TGTGCCAGCAGTTACGGTTCCACTCCCACAGATACGCAGTATTTT.

The CDR3 bases are TGTGCCAGCAGGCGGCTAGCGGGCAACTCCTACGAGCAGTACTTC. Translated: CASRRLAGNSYEQYF. V and J are TRBV5-5 and TRBJ2-7, with 8 bases fitting TRBD2. V lost 5 bases and J lost 0; bases outside the gene matches: 7. Germline loops: CDR1 SGHKS, CDR2 YYEKEE (reference sequence). There are 15 residues in the CDR3. The full variable domain, with the rest looked up from reference TRBV5-5 and TRBJ2-7, is DAGVTQSPTHLIKTRGQQVTLRCSPISGHKSVSWYQQVLGQGPQFIFQYYEKEERGRGNFPDRFSARQFPNYSSELNVNALLLGDSALYLCASRRLAGNSYEQYFGPGTRLTVT.

CDR3 in DNA: TGTGCCAGCAGCTTGGCCCCCGCTCCGTTCGGTGAAGCTTTCTTT. It yields the protein CASSLAPAPFGEAFF. The chain has TRBV5-4 and TRBJ1-1, with D unresolved. The V gene lost 0 bases and the J gene lost 7 bases, with 16 bases spanning the gap. CDR3 length equals 15 residues. CDR1 is SGHNT and CDR2 is YYREEE in the germline V gene (reference sequence).